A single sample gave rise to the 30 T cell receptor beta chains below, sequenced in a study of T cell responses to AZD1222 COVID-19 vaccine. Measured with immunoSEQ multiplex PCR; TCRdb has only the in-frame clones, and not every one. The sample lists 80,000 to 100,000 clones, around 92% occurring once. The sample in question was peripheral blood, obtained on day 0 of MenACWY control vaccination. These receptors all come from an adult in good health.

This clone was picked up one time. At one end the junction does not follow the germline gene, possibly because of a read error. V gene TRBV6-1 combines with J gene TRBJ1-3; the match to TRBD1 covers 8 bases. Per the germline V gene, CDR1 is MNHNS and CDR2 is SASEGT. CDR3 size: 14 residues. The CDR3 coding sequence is TGTGCCAGCGGTGACAGGGGCTTCGGAAACACCATATATTTT. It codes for CASGDRGFGNTIYF.

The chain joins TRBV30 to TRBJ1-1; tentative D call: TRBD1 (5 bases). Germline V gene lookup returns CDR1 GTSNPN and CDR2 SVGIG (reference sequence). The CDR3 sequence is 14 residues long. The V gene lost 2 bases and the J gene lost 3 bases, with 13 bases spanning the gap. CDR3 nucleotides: TGTGCCTGGAGTAAGTGGGGGGAGGACACTGAAGCTTTCTTT. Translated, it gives CAWSKWGEDTEAFF.

The chain's CDR3 is CASSSGGRGSTQYF. The CDR3 DNA is TGTGCCAGCAGCTCCGGAGGCAGGGGGAGTACCCAGTACTTC. The rearrangement uses TRBV28 and TRBJ2-5; 7 nucleotides align to TRBD1. Trimming cost V 6 bases and J 8 bases; bases outside gene matches: 12. The CDR3 totals 14 residues. The germline V gene encodes CDR1 MDHEN and CDR2 SYDVKM.

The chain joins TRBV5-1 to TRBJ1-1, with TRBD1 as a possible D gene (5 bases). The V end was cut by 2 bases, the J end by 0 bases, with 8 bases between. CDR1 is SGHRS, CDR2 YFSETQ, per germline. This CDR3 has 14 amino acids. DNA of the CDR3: TGCGCCAGCAGCTTAATGGGGGTGAACACTGAAGCTTTCTTT. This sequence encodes CASSLMGVNTEAFF.

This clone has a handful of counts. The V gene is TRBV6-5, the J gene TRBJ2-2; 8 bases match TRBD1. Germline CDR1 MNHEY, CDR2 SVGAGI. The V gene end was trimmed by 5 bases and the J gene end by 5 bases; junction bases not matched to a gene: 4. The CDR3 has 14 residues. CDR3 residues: CASSRTGRTGELFF. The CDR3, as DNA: TGTGCCAGCAGTCGGACAGGGCGGACCGGGGAGCTGTTTTTT.

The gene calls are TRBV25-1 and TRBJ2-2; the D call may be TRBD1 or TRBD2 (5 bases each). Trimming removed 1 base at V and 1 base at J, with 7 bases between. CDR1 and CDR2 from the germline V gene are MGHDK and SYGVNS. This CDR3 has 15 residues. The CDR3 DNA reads TGTGCCAGCAGTGAATGGGGGTTGAACACCGGGGAGCTGTTTTTT. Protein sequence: CASSEWGLNTGELFF.

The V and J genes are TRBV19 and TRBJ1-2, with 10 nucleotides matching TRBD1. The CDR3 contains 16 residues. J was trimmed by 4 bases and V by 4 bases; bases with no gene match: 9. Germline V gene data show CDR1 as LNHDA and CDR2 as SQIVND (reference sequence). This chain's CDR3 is CASSNRDRGRGYGYTF. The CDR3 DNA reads TGTGCCAGTAGTAACCGGGACAGGGGACGGGGCTATGGCTACACCTTC.

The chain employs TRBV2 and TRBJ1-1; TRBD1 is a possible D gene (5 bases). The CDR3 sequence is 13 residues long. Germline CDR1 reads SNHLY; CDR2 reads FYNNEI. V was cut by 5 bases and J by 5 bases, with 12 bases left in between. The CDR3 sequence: CASSSRVGTEAFF. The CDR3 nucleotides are TGTGCCAGCAGTTCCAGGGTGGGAACTGAAGCTTTCTTT.

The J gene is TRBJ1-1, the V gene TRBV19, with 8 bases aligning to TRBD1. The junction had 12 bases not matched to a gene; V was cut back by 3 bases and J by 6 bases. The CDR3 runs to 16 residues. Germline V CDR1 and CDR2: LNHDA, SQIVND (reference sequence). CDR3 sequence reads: CASSIGGRGTGPEAFF. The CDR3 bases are TGTGCCAGTAGTATTGGGGGGCGTGGGACAGGACCTGAAGCTTTCTTT.

The CDR3, as DNA: TGTGCCAGCAGCTTGGGACGCCGGGGAAACATTCAGTACTTC. This codes for CASSLGRRGNIQYF. This chain joins TRBV5-6 and TRBJ2-4, with a possible D match to TRBD2 (5 bases). V lost 0 bases, J lost 6 bases, and 10 bases lay in between. The CDR3 has 14 residues. CDR1 and CDR2 (germline): SGHDT, YYEEEE. The full variable domain, in which reference TRBV5-6 and TRBJ2-4 provide the parts outside the CDR3, is DAGVTQSPTHLIKTRGQQVTLRCSPKSGHDTVSWYQQALGQGPQFIFQYYEEEERQRGNFPDRFSGHQFPNYSSELNVNALLLGDSALYLCASSLGRRGNIQYFGAGTRLSVL.

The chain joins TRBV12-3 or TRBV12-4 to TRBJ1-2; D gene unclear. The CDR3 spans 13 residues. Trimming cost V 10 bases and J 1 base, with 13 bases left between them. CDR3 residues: CAIHRHGNYGYTF. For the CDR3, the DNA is TGTGCCATCCATCGCCACGGTAACTATGGCTACACCTTC.

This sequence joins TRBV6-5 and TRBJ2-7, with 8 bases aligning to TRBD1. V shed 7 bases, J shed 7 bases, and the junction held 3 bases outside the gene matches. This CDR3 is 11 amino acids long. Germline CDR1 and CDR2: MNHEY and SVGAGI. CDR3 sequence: CASTGGGEQYF. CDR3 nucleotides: TGTGCCAGCACAGGGGGCGGGGAGCAGTACTTC.

CDR3 sequence reads: CATAGGTYNEQFF. For the CDR3, the DNA is TGTGCCACGGCGGGGGGGACCTACAATGAGCAGTTCTTC. The rearrangement joins TRBV24-1 to TRBJ2-1; 9 bases fit TRBD2. Germline lookup yields CDR1 KGHDR and CDR2 SFDVKD. The CDR3 covers 13 residues. Trimming took 10 bases from V and 2 from J; bases not matched to a gene: 2.

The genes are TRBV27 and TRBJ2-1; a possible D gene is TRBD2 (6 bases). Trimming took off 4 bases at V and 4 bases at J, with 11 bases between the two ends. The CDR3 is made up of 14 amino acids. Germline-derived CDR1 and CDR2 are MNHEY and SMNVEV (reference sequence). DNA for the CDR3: TGTGCCAGCAGTTGGGGCGGGACTTACAATGAGCAGTTCTTC. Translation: CASSWGGTYNEQFF.

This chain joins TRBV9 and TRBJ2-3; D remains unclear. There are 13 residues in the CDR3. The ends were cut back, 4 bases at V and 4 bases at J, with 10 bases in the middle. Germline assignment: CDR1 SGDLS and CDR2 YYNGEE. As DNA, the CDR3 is TGTGCCAGCAGCCTCCGATACCCAGATACGCAGTATTTT. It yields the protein CASSLRYPDTQYF.

The CDR3 bases are TGTGCCAGCAGTTTAATGGGGGGAGGCTACACCTTC. Translated, it gives CASSLMGGGYTF. The chain is built from TRBV12-3 or TRBV12-4 and TRBJ1-2, with D maybe TRBD1 (5 bases). V shed 2 bases and J shed 8 bases, with 9 bases lying between them. The CDR3 runs 12 residues.

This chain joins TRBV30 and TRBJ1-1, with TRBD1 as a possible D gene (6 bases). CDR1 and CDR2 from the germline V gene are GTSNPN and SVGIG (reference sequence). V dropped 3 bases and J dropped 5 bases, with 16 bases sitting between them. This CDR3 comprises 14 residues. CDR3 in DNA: TGTGCCTGGAGCCGGGGGGCAGTAGTTACTGAAGCTTTCTTT. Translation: CAWSRGAVVTEAFF.

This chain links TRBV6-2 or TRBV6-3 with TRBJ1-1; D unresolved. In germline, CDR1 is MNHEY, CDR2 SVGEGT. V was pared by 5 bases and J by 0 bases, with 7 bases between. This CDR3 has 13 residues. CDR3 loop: CASSKDMNTEAFF. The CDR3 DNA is TGTGCCAGCAGTAAAGACATGAACACTGAAGCTTTCTTT.

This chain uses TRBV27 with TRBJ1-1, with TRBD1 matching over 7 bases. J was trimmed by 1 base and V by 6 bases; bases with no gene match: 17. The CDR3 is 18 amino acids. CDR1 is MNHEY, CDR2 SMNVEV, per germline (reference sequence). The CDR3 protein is CASRTVKGQPTWNTEAFF. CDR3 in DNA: TGTGCCAGCAGGACAGTTAAGGGACAGCCAACCTGGAACACTGAAGCTTTCTTT.

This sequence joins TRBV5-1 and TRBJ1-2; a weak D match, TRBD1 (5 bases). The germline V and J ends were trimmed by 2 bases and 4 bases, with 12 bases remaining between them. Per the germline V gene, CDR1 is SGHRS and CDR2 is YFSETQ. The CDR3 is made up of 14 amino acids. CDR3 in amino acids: CASSLGTDRYGYTF. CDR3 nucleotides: TGCGCCAGCAGCTTAGGGACTGATCGCTATGGCTACACCTTC.

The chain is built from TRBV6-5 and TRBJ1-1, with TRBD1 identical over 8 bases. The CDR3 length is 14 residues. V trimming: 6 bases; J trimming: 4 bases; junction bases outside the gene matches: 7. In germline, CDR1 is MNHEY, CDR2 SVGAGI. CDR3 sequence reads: CASSRQGTITEAFF. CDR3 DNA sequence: TGTGCCAGCAGCCGACAGGGGACTATCACTGAAGCTTTCTTT.

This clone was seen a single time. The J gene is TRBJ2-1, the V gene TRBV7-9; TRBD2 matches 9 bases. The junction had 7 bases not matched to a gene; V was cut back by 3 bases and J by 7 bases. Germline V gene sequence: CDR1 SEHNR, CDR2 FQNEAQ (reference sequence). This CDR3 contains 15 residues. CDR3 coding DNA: TGTGCCAGCAGCTTTGCGGGGGGGCCGAGGAATGAGCAGTTCTTC. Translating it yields CASSFAGGPRNEQFF.

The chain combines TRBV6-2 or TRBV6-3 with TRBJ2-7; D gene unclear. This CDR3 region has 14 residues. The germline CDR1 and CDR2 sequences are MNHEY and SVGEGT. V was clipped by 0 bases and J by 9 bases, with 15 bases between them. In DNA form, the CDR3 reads TGTGCCAGCAGTTACTCTCCCGGTCTGGGGTGGCAGTACTTC. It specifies CASSYSPGLGWQYF.

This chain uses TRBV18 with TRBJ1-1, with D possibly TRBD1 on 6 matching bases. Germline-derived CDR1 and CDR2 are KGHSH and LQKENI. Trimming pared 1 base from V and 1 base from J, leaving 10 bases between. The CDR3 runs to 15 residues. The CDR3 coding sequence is TGTGCCAGCTCACCACAGGGGGTTAGGAACACTGAAGCTTTCTTT. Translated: CASSPQGVRNTEAFF.

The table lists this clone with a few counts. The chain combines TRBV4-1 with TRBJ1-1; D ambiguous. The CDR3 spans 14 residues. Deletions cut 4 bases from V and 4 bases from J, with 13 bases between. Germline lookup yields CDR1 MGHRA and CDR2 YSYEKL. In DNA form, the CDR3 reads TGCGCCAGCAGCCCCCCCGGCGCGGTCACTGAAGCTTTCTTT. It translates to CASSPPGAVTEAFF.

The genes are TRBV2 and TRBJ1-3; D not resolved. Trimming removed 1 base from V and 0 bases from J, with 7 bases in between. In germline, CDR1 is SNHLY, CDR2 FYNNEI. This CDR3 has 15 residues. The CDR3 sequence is CASSEDSISGNTIYF. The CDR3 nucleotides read TGTGCCAGCAGTGAAGATAGTATCTCTGGAAACACCATATATTTT.

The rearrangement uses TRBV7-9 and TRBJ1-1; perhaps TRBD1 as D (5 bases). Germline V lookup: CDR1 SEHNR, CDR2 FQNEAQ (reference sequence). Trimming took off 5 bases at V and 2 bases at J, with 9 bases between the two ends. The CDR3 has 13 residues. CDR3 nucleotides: TGTGCCAGCAGCCGGGACGGAAACACTGAAGCTTTCTTT. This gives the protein CASSRDGNTEAFF.

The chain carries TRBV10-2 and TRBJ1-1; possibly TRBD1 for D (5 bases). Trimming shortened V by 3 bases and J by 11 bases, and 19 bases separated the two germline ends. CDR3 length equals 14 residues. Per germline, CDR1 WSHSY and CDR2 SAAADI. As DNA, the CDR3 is TGCGCCAGCAGTGAAAGACAGCCCCCCGAGGGGGCTTTCTTT. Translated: CASSERQPPEGAFF.

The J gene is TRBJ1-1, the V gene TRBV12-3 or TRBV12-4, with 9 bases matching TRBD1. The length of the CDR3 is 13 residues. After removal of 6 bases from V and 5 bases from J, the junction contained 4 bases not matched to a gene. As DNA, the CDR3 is TGTGCCAGCAGGTTACAGGGGGCAACTGAAGCTTTCTTT. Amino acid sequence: CASRLQGATEAFF.

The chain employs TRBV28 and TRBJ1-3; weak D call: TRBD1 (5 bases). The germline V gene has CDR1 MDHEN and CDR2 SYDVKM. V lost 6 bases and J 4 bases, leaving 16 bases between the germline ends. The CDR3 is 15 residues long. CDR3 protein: CASSSGLGIGNTIYF. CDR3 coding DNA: TGTGCCAGCAGCTCGGGGCTCGGTATAGGAAACACCATATATTTT.